This T cell receptor beta chain was profiled in a study of molecular identifiers for immune sequencing clone quantification. Findings of the study overall: Clone sizes that are highly expanded could be underestimated when identical TCR molecules share a barcode. Clones above 20 RNA copies contained over 98% of effector molecules but under 1% of naive ones.

RNA fractions of 10%, 30% or 50% and roughly 19,000 to 1,100,000 sorted cells were the source of naive CD8 libraries. As previously described, bulk TCR libraries were made using listed TCR primers. TCRdb called the PCR reads again in MiXCR, with one record for every CDR3 protein. The sample holds about 630,000 distinct CDR3 sequences, around 25% seen once. Germline V gives CDR1 MDHEN, CDR2 SYDVKM. Trimming stripped 7 bases from V and 4 bases from J, with 28 bases between. The CDR3 is made up of 19 amino acids. This clonotype was detected a few times. Its antigen is unknown. This chain joins TRBV28 and TRBJ2-2, with D unresolved. The TCR originated in a human donor in good health. Some libraries in this study had Jurkat cell RNA spiked in. Specimen: naive CD8+ T cells from blood, with Jurkat cell RNA spiked in. The subset: FACS-sorted CD8+CD4-CCR7+CD45RA+ naive T cells. Here the CDR3 DNA reads TGTGCCAGCATCGGTAATCTGAAGCTACGGTCTTTTCTCACCGGGGAGCTGTTTTTT. Amino acids: CASIGNLKLRSFLTGELFF. The full variable domain, its missing parts supplied by reference TRBV28 and TRBJ2-2, is DVKVTQSSRYLVKRTGEKVFLECVQDMDHENMFWYRQDPGLGLRLIYFSYDVKMKEKGDIPEGYSVSREKKERFSLILESASTNQTSMYLCASIGNLKLRSFLTGELFFGEGSRLTVL.